Below, 5 T cell receptor beta chains from the same sample are listed, as sequenced in a study of blood T cell repertoires in COVID-19. Profiled with immunoSEQ multiplex PCR; TCRdb holds only in-frame clones, not every one. The sample contains around 46,000 clones, approximately 83% of which appear only once. The sequenced material came from peripheral blood. These receptors came from a woman older than 75 with COVID-19, enrolled during active disease.

CDR3 nucleotides: TGTGCCAGCAGCACCAGGGGTTACTCCTACGAGCAGTACTTC. This encodes CASSTRGYSYEQYF. The chain joins TRBV9 to TRBJ2-7; D is possibly TRBD1 (6 bases). Between the trimmed V and J ends, which lost 4 bases and 0 bases, there was a span of 11 bases. The CDR3 spans 14 residues. CDR1 is SGDLS, CDR2 YYNGEE, per germline.

The count of this clone is one. The V gene is TRBV5-1, the J gene TRBJ1-1; no clear D gene. Trimming took off 0 bases at V and 1 base at J, with 13 bases between the two ends. The CDR3 length is 16 residues. Germline CDR1 SGHRS, CDR2 YFSETQ. CDR3 region: CASSLGGIAANTEAFF. As DNA, the CDR3 is TGCGCCAGCAGCTTGGGCGGTATAGCAGCGAACACTGAAGCTTTCTTT.

The chain recombines TRBV5-4 with TRBJ2-1; 7 bases agree with TRBD2. The germline gives CDR1 SGHNT, CDR2 YYREEE (reference sequence). The V gene end was trimmed by 4 bases and the J gene end by 9 bases; junction bases not matched to a gene: 7. This CDR3 region has 13 residues. CDR3 bases: TGTGCCAGCAGCCCCCCCGGGAGGACTGAGCAGTTCTTC. This codes for CASSPPGRTEQFF.

The V call is TRBV3-1 (or the pseudogene TRBV3-2), the J call TRBJ2-3, with 8 bases lining up with TRBD1. The germline V gene has CDR1 LGHDT and CDR2 YNNKEL (reference sequence). Losses at the gene ends were 3 bases for V and 6 bases for J; bases not matched to a gene: 14. This CDR3 has 17 amino acids. CDR3 loop: CASSHYSRTGLGDTQYF. As DNA, the CDR3 is TGTGCCAGCAGCCATTATAGTCGGACAGGGCTGGGGGATACGCAGTATTTT.

The chain has TRBV28 and TRBJ1-2; 7 nucleotides line up with TRBD1. CDR3 length: 13 amino acids. The V and J ends lost 2 bases and 7 bases, in that order; junction bases with no gene match: 4. The germline CDR1 and CDR2 sequences are MDHEN and SYDVKM. As DNA, the CDR3 is TGTGCCAGCAGTTTAAAGGGGGCTATTGGCTACACCTTC. Protein: CASSLKGAIGYTF.